What follows are 23 T cell receptor beta chains derived from one specimen sequenced in a study of regulatory T cells in long-lasting Graves disease. The time point: newly diagnosed GD, antithyroid drugs for less than 3 months. PBMC RNA was the source of the TCR library. Through Arm-PCR of CDR3 regions and iRepertoire HTBI primers, TCR beta libraries were built. TCRdb reanalysed the multiplex PCR reads using MiXCR and keeps one entry per CDR3 protein. This sample has about 220,000 distinct CDR3 sequences, with roughly 20% found just once. These data are also associated with another study on T cells in Graves' hyperthyroidism and ophthalmopathy.

Sample: peripheral blood mononuclear cells (PBMCs), taken at new diagnosis, from a patient treated with antithyroid drugs. The receptors originated from a woman aged 25 to 39 with Graves disease.

This clonotype was picked up many times. The chain employs TRBV7-8 and TRBJ2-5; unclear D gene. The CDR3 is 14 amino acids. CDR1 is SGHVS and CDR2 is FQNEAQ in the germline V gene. V shed 5 bases and J shed 1 base, with 11 bases lying between them. This chain's CDR3 is CASSLRASQETQYF. The CDR3 region has the DNA TGTGCCAGCAGCCTACGCGCCAGCCAAGAGACCCAGTACTTC.

This clonotype was found many times. The chain links TRBV2 to TRBJ2-2, with TRBD2 identical over 8 bases. There are 15 residues in the CDR3. The J segment lost 4 bases and the V segment lost 6 bases, leaving 7 bases of the junction unmatched. Per germline, CDR1 SNHLY and CDR2 FYNNEI. CDR3 nucleotides: TGTGCCAGCAGAAGGGCCAGCGGGGGCACCGGGGAGCTGTTTTTT. The encoded protein is CASRRASGGTGELFF.

There are many counts of this clonotype. The DNA for the CDR3 is TGTGCCAGCAGCTTCGGAGGAATCCCCTACGAGCAGTACTTC. Protein product: CASSFGGIPYEQYF. The chain combines TRBV7-2 with TRBJ2-7, with D maybe TRBD2 (5 bases). The CDR3 extends over 14 amino acids. The germline gives CDR1 SGHTA, CDR2 FQGNSA. V lost 3 bases to trimming and J lost 2 bases, with 11 bases between them.

The V gene is TRBV5-1, the J gene TRBJ2-5; no reliable D call. Germline CDR1 SGHRS, CDR2 YFSETQ. Trimming took 0 bases from V and 4 from J, leaving 4 bases between them. The CDR3 is made up of 12 amino acids. In DNA form, the CDR3 reads TGCGCCAGCAGCTTGGGGAGAGAGACCCAGTACTTC. It codes for CASSLGRETQYF.

This clonotype has ten or more counts. The chain links TRBV19 to TRBJ1-1; D not resolved. This CDR3 has 13 amino acids. Germline CDR1 reads LNHDA; CDR2 reads SQIVND (reference sequence). V gave up 10 bases and J gave up 1 base, with 13 bases separating them. In DNA, the CDR3 is TGTGCCACCCAACGCACATGGAACACTGAAGCTTTCTTT. Amino acids: CATQRTWNTEAFF.

This clonotype was detected ten times or more. The chain couples TRBV11-2 to TRBJ2-2; D is perhaps TRBD2 (6 bases). V lost 8 bases and J lost 7, with 26 bases in between. This CDR3 region has 17 residues. CDR1 SGHAT and CDR2 FQNNGV come from the germline V gene. CDR3: CASDGEARSKGSGELFF. DNA of the CDR3: TGTGCCAGCGATGGGGAGGCCCGCTCCAAAGGTAGCGGGGAGCTGTTTTTT.

This clonotype was seen more than once but under ten times. V usage is TRBV10-3 and J usage is TRBJ2-7; 9 nucleotides align to TRBD1. V dropped 0 bases and J dropped 4; count of bases not matched to a gene: 4. The germline V gene encodes CDR1 ENHRY and CDR2 SYGVKD. This CDR3 contains 15 residues. The CDR3 region is CAISESGQGGYEQYF. Here the CDR3 DNA reads TGTGCCATCAGTGAGTCGGGACAGGGAGGATACGAGCAGTACTTC.

A note on this clonotype: This may stem from a read error, because a much larger clone lies one nucleotide away. The genes are TRBV6-1 and TRBJ2-5, with TRBD2 matching 8 bases. The germline V gene has CDR1 MNHNS and CDR2 SASEGT. This CDR3 has 13 amino acids. V was pared by 7 bases and J by 5 bases, with 6 bases of the junction left unmatched. CDR3 amino acids: CASNSREAETQYF. As DNA, the CDR3 is TGTGCCAGCAATTCGCGGGAGGCGGAGACCCAGTACTTC.

In its sample, this clonotype was seen many times. The rearrangement joins TRBV28 to TRBJ2-3; the D gene is possibly TRBD2 (7 bases). CDR1 MDHEN and CDR2 SYDVKM come from the germline V gene. The CDR3 is made up of 12 amino acids. V gave up 1 base and J gave up 14 bases, with 13 bases separating them. The CDR3 protein is CASSLSGRGGYF. The CDR3 coding sequence is TGTGCCAGCAGTTTATCGGGGAGGGGGGGGTATTTT.

This clonotype was counted ten times or more. This rearrangement joins TRBV30 to TRBJ1-6; 10 nucleotides agree with TRBD1. CDR1 and CDR2 from the germline V gene are GTSNPN and SVGIG (reference sequence). Trimming took 2 bases from V and 7 from J; bases not matched to a gene: 14. The CDR3 length is 18 residues. The CDR3 coding sequence is TGTGCCTGGAGTTGGGCGACAGGGGGCATGGCGGCGAATTCACCCCTCCACTTT. Translation: CAWSWATGGMAANSPLHF.

Details on this clonotype: At one boundary the junction diverges from the germline segment, which might be a read error. The chain couples TRBV2 to TRBJ2-7, with D possibly matching TRBD2 (6 bases). CDR1 is SNHLY, CDR2 FYNNEI, per germline. This CDR3 comprises 11 residues. CDR3 in amino acids: CASSEQGDFRF. CDR3 in DNA: TGTGCCAGCAGTGAGCAAGGGGACTTCCGCTTC.

This clonotype was observed a few times. Since a much larger clone is just one base distant, this may be a read error. The conserved closing phenylalanine or tryptophan is absent in this CDR3, likely reflecting a read error. The chain recombines TRBV9 with TRBJ1-1, with D possibly TRBD1 on 5 matching bases. CDR1 and CDR2 (germline): SGDLS, YYNGEE. Trimming pared 0 bases from V and 2 bases from J, leaving 8 bases between. CDR3 length: 14 amino acids. CDR3 loop: CASSVGGQNTEAFL. CDR3 coding DNA: TGTGCCAGCAGCGTAGGGGGCCAAAACACTGAAGCTTTCCTT.

This clonotype was recorded many times. This chain uses TRBV18 with TRBJ1-2; maybe TRBD1 (5 bases). Germline V gives CDR1 KGHSH, CDR2 LQKENI. With 3 bases removed from V and 6 bases from J, the gap between germline ends came to 17 bases. The CDR3 extends over 15 amino acids. CDR3: CASSPGTPKDDGYTF. CDR3 nucleotide sequence: TGTGCCAGCTCACCCGGGACTCCCAAGGATGATGGCTACACCTTC.

This clonotype appeared many times. The gene calls are TRBV6-2 or TRBV6-3 and TRBJ1-5, with D possibly being TRBD1 (5 bases). With 6 bases removed from V and 3 bases from J, the gap between germline ends came to 15 bases. There are 15 residues in the CDR3. The germline V gene has CDR1 MNHEY and CDR2 SVGEGT. CDR3 nucleotide sequence: TGTGCCAGCAGGATCAGGGATTTCGACAATCAGCCCCAGCATTTT. Amino acids: CASRIRDFDNQPQHF.

This chain uses TRBV15 with TRBJ2-6; D is unresolved. CDR3 length: 15 amino acids. Trimming removed 0 bases from V and 0 bases from J, with 3 bases in between. Germline V gene data show CDR1 as LNHNV and CDR2 as YYDKDF (reference sequence). As DNA, the CDR3 is TGTGCCACCAGCAGAGACAACTCTGGGGCCAACGTCCTGACTTTC. Translating it yields CATSRDNSGANVLTF.

The gene calls are TRBV4-2 and TRBJ2-2, with 14 bases fitting TRBD2. The trim removed 2 bases at V and 6 bases at J, leaving 5 bases unmatched. Germline V lookup: CDR1 LGHNA, CDR2 YNFKEQ. This CDR3 has 17 residues. In DNA, the CDR3 is TGTGCCAGCAGCCAAAGGACTAGCGGGGGGAGATCCGGGGAGCTGTTTTTT. Its translation is CASSQRTSGGRSGELFF.

At least ten counts were recorded for this clonotype. This chain joins TRBV20-1 and TRBJ1-1; perhaps TRBD1 as D (6 bases). Per germline, CDR1 DFQATT and CDR2 SNEGSKA (reference sequence). The CDR3 runs to 15 residues. Between the trimmed V and J ends, which lost 0 bases and 8 bases, there was a span of 19 bases. The CDR3 here is CSARDMARGRLEAFF. The CDR3 DNA is TGCAGTGCTAGAGATATGGCCCGGGGGCGCTTAGAAGCTTTCTTT.

This clonotype was seen ten or more times. The V gene is TRBV9, the J gene TRBJ1-5, with a tentative D call TRBD1 (5 bases). The CDR3 sequence is 15 residues long. Germline loops: CDR1 SGDLS, CDR2 YYNGEE. V was clipped by 6 bases and J by 4 bases, with 17 bases between them. The DNA of the CDR3 is TGTGCCAGCACCAAAAGTGGGGCCGATAATCAGCCCCAGCATTTT. Amino acid sequence: CASTKSGADNQPQHF.

This clonotype was seen many times. The rearrangement joins TRBV5-1 to TRBJ2-2, with a possible D match to TRBD1 (6 bases). Trimming stripped 3 bases from V and 2 bases from J, with 11 bases between. Germline CDR1 and CDR2: SGHRS and YFSETQ. The CDR3 is made up of 15 amino acids. CDR3 coding DNA: TGCGCCAGCAGCTCGGACAGCCCCAACACCGGGGAGCTGTTTTTT. It codes for CASSSDSPNTGELFF.

As DNA, the CDR3 is TGTGCCAGCAGTCGGGGACAGTCTCCCTACGAGCAGTACTTC. Its translation is CASSRGQSPYEQYF. The chain uses TRBV28 and TRBJ2-7, with 7 bases lining up with TRBD1. In germline, CDR1 is MDHEN, CDR2 SYDVKM. The ends lost 5 bases at V and 2 bases at J; junction bases unmatched: 6. The CDR3 has 14 amino acids.

This clonotype appeared many times. The genes are TRBV13 and TRBJ1-4; tentative D call: TRBD1 (5 bases). Germline values: CDR1 PRHDT, CDR2 FYEKMQ (reference sequence). The V end was cut by 3 bases, the J end by 4 bases, with 9 bases between. The CDR3 is made up of 14 amino acids. The CDR3 region is CASSFGTRNEKLFF. CDR3 sequence (DNA): TGTGCCAGCAGCTTCGGGACCCGTAATGAAAAACTGTTTTTT.

This clonotype was seen repeatedly, ten times or more. The chain employs TRBV9 and TRBJ2-7, with D tentatively TRBD1 (6 bases). V was shortened by 4 bases and J by 5 bases, with 19 bases between the two germline ends. CDR3 length equals 15 residues. Germline V CDR1 and CDR2: SGDLS, YYNGEE. CDR3 nucleotides: TGTGCCAGCAGCTTATCGGACAGCCCGATAAACGAGCAGTACTTC. This codes for CASSLSDSPINEQYF.

This clonotype came up many times. In DNA, the CDR3 is TGCAGTGCTAGAGTCCATTCCTACGAGCAGTACTTC. Residues: CSARVHSYEQYF. This chain links TRBV20-1 with TRBJ2-7; no clear D. Germline-derived CDR1 and CDR2 are DFQATT and SNEGSKA (reference sequence). Deletions cut 1 base from V and 1 base from J, with 5 bases between. There are 12 residues in the CDR3.